These 22 T cell receptor beta chains came from one sample sequenced in a study of response to subunit inactivated influenza vaccine. TCRdb itself ran the RT-PCR reads through MiXCR, one entry per CDR3 protein. The sample contains 400,000 to 550,000 distinct CDR3 sequences, 25% of which appear only once. The sequencing used CD4+ T cells sorted from PBMCs, collected 4 to 6 days after vaccination. The origin of the receptors is a middle-aged man who received an inactivated influenza vaccine.

The chain links TRBV29-1 to TRBJ2-7; 8 positions match TRBD1. Germline CDR1 is SQVTM and CDR2 is ANQGSEA. The CDR3 spans 12 residues. Unmatched junction bases numbered 5, after V lost 7 bases and J lost 3 bases. CDR3: CSASDRVYEQYF. In DNA form, the CDR3 reads TGCAGCGCATCGGACAGGGTCTACGAGCAGTACTTC.

This clonotype was observed a few times. The chain combines TRBV5-4 with TRBJ2-7; 10 nucleotides agree with TRBD1. V was clipped by 0 bases and J by 4 bases; unmatched bases: 4. This CDR3 is 15 amino acids long. In germline, CDR1 is SGHNT, CDR2 YYREEE (reference sequence). The CDR3: CASSLAGQGRYEQYF. The DNA for the CDR3 is TGTGCCAGCAGCTTGGCGGGACAGGGGAGGTACGAGCAGTACTTC.

The gene calls are TRBV6-2 or TRBV6-3 and TRBJ1-2; possibly TRBD1 for D (5 bases). V lost 5 bases and J lost 1, with 8 bases in between. The CDR3 runs 13 residues. Germline V gene data show CDR1 as MNHEY and CDR2 as SVGEGT. The CDR3 reads CASSRQSNYGYTF. The DNA for the CDR3 is TGTGCCAGCAGTCGACAGAGTAACTATGGCTACACCTTC.

V is TRBV4-1 and J is TRBJ2-2; the match to TRBD1 covers 8 bases. This CDR3 is 18 amino acids long. From germline, CDR1 is MGHRA and CDR2 YSYEKL. The junction had 10 bases not matched to a gene; V was cut back by 3 bases and J by 1 base. The CDR3 region has the DNA TGCGCCAGCAGCCACGTTATAGGGACAGGAGGGAACACCGGGGAGCTGTTTTTT. Its translation: CASSHVIGTGGNTGELFF.

This clonotype was seen a handful of times. The rearrangement joins TRBV20-1 to TRBJ2-3, with 7 bases lining up with TRBD1. The CDR3 runs 16 residues. Germline V gives CDR1 DFQATT, CDR2 SNEGSKA (reference sequence). V dropped 8 bases and J dropped 1; count of bases not matched to a gene: 15. CDR3 in DNA: TGCAGTCCAAAAGCAGGGGGTTCGGGCCGCACAGATACGCAGTATTTT. Its protein is CSPKAGGSGRTDTQYF.

This clonotype was counted many times. The V and J genes are TRBV3-1 and TRBJ2-6, with a possible D match to TRBD2 (6 bases). Germline V CDR1 and CDR2: LGHDT, YNNKEL (reference sequence). CDR3 length: 16 residues. The ends were cut back, 5 bases at V and 2 bases at J, with 13 bases in the middle. CDR3 region: CASSIRLVTGANVLTF. The CDR3 bases are TGTGCCAGCAGCATCCGACTAGTAACTGGGGCCAACGTCCTGACTTTC. The full variable domain, rest sourced from reference TRBV3-1 and TRBJ2-6, is DTAVSQTPKYLVTQMGNDKSIKCEQNLGHDTMYWYKQDSKKFLKIMFSYNNKELIINETVPNRFSPKSPDKAHLNLHINSLELGDSAVYFCASSIRLVTGANVLTFGAGSRLTVL.

This clonotype was seen a handful of times. This chain uses TRBV10-3 with TRBJ1-5; 9 bases align to TRBD1. The trim removed 4 bases at V and 4 bases at J, leaving 14 bases unmatched. Per the germline V gene, CDR1 is ENHRY and CDR2 is SYGVKD. The CDR3 length is 18 residues. Written as DNA, the CDR3 is TGTGCCATCAGTGGCCCCCCGCAGGGACAGGGACCTAATCAGCCCCAGCATTTT. Translating gives CAISGPPQGQGPNQPQHF.

J is TRBJ1-2 and V is TRBV20-1, with 9 nucleotides matching TRBD1. The CDR3 has 13 residues. Looked up from germline, CDR1 is DFQATT and CDR2 is SNEGSKA (reference sequence). V was pared by 3 bases and J by 4 bases, with 3 bases of the junction left unmatched. CDR3 in DNA: TGCAGTGCTAGGGGACAGGGCGGCTATGGCTACACCTTC. This gives the protein CSARGQGGYGYTF.

The V and J genes are TRBV6-2 or TRBV6-3 and TRBJ2-7; D ambiguous. This CDR3 is built from 12 residues. V lost 6 bases to trimming and J lost 3 bases, with 9 bases between them. Germline assignment: CDR1 MNHEY and CDR2 SVGEGT. The DNA of the CDR3 is TGTGCCAGCAGACAAGACCTCTACGAGCAGTACTTC. Its translation: CASRQDLYEQYF.

This clonotype has more than one count but fewer than ten. The chain uses TRBV27 and TRBJ2-1, with 12 bases matching TRBD2. CDR1 and CDR2 from the germline V gene are MNHEY and SMNVEV (reference sequence). This CDR3 contains 15 residues. Trimming took 2 bases from V and 7 from J; bases not matched to a gene: 3. CDR3 amino acids: CASSLSLAGGNEQFF. Here the CDR3 DNA reads TGTGCCAGCAGTTTAAGTCTAGCGGGAGGGAATGAGCAGTTCTTC.

In its sample, this clonotype was seen once. The chain has TRBV20-1 and TRBJ2-7; 7 positions match TRBD2. Losses at the gene ends were 6 bases for V and 3 bases for J; bases not matched to a gene: 14. The CDR3 is made up of 15 amino acids. Looked up from germline, CDR1 is DFQATT and CDR2 is SNEGSKA (reference sequence). The CDR3 reads CSARRIGRADYEQYF. The CDR3 nucleotides read TGCAGTGCCCGGAGAATAGGGAGGGCAGACTACGAGCAGTACTTC.

This clonotype was seen a handful of times. The rearrangement uses TRBV29-1 and TRBJ2-3; possible D gene TRBD2, 6 bases. The V gene's germline CDR1 is SQVTM and CDR2 ANQGSEA. The CDR3 sequence is 14 residues long. Trimming pared 7 bases from V and 1 base from J, leaving 15 bases between. The CDR3, as DNA: TGCAGCGGAGAGACTAGTTTGGGCACAGATACGCAGTATTTT. Its protein product is CSGETSLGTDTQYF.

This clonotype turned up a few times. The rearrangement links TRBV29-1 to TRBJ1-1, with TRBD1 matching 11 bases. Germline assignment: CDR1 SQVTM and CDR2 ANQGSEA. The CDR3 extends over 13 amino acids. The trim removed 5 bases at V and 7 bases at J, leaving 6 bases unmatched. The DNA for the CDR3 is TGCAGCGTTCACAGGACAGGGGGCGGTGAAGCTTTCTTT. This gives the protein CSVHRTGGGEAFF.

This clonotype was observed a handful of times. The chain employs TRBV11-2 and TRBJ2-7; TRBD1 matches at 9 bases. The CDR3 has 17 residues. Trimming cost V 3 bases and J 4 bases; bases outside gene matches: 13. Germline V gives CDR1 SGHAT, CDR2 FQNNGV. Here the CDR3 DNA reads TGTGCCAGCAGCTTTAGCACCGCGGGACAGGGAGTTTACGAGCAGTACTTC. Translated: CASSFSTAGQGVYEQYF.

This clonotype was detected only a few times. The rearrangement links TRBV29-1 to TRBJ1-1; no clear D. Germline-derived CDR1 and CDR2 are SQVTM and ANQGSEA. The CDR3 spans 11 residues. Trimming took 5 bases from V and 3 from J, leaving 7 bases between them. CDR3 residues: CSVFRDTEAFF. The CDR3 bases are TGCAGCGTTTTTCGGGACACTGAAGCTTTCTTT. The variable domain in full, completed from reference TRBV29-1 and TRBJ1-1, reads SAVISQKPSRDICQRGTSLTIQCQVDSQVTMMFWYRQQPGQSLTLIATANQGSEATYESGFVIDKFPISRPNLTFSTLTVSNMSPEDSSIYLCSVFRDTEAFFGQGTRLTVV.

This sequence joins TRBV5-1 and TRBJ2-3; D is uncertain. CDR3 length: 11 residues. Trimming removed 6 bases at V and 0 bases at J, with 2 bases between. Germline CDR1 SGHRS, CDR2 YFSETQ. This CDR3 reads CASKSTDTQYF. DNA for the CDR3: TGCGCCAGCAAAAGCACAGATACGCAGTATTTT.

This clonotype was counted between two and nine times. CDR3 bases: TGTGCCAGCTCACCGAAGACAGGGGGCAAAGCAGATACGCAGTATTTT. Protein: CASSPKTGGKADTQYF. The V call is TRBV18, the J call TRBJ2-3; TRBD1 aligns across 10 bases. The CDR3 is 16 residues long. Trimming removed 3 bases from V and 4 bases from J; junction bases left unmatched: 7. The V gene's germline CDR1 is KGHSH and CDR2 LQKENI.

V is TRBV7-9 and J is TRBJ2-7; D tentatively fits TRBD1 or TRBD2 (6 bases each). The CDR3 length is 17 residues. Germline V gives CDR1 SEHNR, CDR2 FQNEAQ (reference sequence). The V end lost 0 bases, the J end lost 3 bases, and 18 bases lay between the germline ends. The CDR3 is CASSLAGGREAIYEQYF. In DNA, the CDR3 is TGTGCCAGCAGCTTAGCGGGGGGCAGGGAAGCCATCTACGAGCAGTACTTC.

The V call is TRBV10-3, the J call TRBJ2-6; tentatively, D is TRBD1 (6 bases). The CDR3 is 17 amino acids. The V end lost 3 bases, the J end lost 5 bases, and 17 bases lay between the germline ends. In germline, CDR1 is ENHRY, CDR2 SYGVKD. CDR3 DNA sequence: TGTGCCATCAGTGACTCGACAGGACAGTCAAGGGCCAACGTCCTGACTTTC. Translation: CAISDSTGQSRANVLTF.

V gene TRBV6-2 or TRBV6-3 combines with J gene TRBJ2-2, with TRBD2 as a possible D gene (6 bases). Germline-derived CDR1 and CDR2 are MNHEY and SVGEGT. V dropped 5 bases and J dropped 2 bases, with 21 bases sitting between them. The CDR3 is 18 amino acids. CDR3 protein: CASSTKIPGLPNTGELFF. Here the CDR3 DNA reads TGTGCCAGCAGTACCAAGATTCCAGGACTACCTAACACCGGGGAGCTGTTTTTT.

This chain links TRBV4-3 with TRBJ2-5, with a tentative D call TRBD2 (6 bases). V was trimmed by 3 bases and J by 7 bases, leaving 27 bases between them. The CDR3 runs 18 residues. Germline V gene lookup returns CDR1 LGHNA and CDR2 YSLEER. The CDR3 region has the DNA TGCGCCAGCAGCCAGTCCCTCTCCTTCGGGGGACCCGATGGGACCCAGTACTTC. Translating gives CASSQSLSFGGPDGTQYF.

The genes are TRBV12-3 or TRBV12-4 and TRBJ1-1, with D hard to call. The CDR3 extends over 14 amino acids. V shed 3 bases and J shed 2 bases, with 10 bases lying between them. The CDR3 region is CASSFSGKNTEAFF. In nucleotides, the CDR3 is TGTGCCAGCAGTTTCTCCGGGAAAAACACTGAAGCTTTCTTT.